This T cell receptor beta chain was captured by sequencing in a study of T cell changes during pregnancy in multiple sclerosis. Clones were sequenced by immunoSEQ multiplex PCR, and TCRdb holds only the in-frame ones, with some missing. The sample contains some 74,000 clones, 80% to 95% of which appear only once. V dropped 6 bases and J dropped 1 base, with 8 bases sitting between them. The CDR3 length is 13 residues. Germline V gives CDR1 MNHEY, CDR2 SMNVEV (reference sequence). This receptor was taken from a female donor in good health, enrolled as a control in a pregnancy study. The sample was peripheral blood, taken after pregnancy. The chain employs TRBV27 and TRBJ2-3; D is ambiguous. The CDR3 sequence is CASRTSGTDTQYF. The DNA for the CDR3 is TGTGCCAGCAGAACCAGCGGCACAGATACGCAGTATTTT.